This T cell receptor beta chain originates from a study of T cells in Graves' hyperthyroidism and ophthalmopathy. The hyperthyroidism was newly diagnosed and had lasted under 2 months; the patients were aged 18 to 65. Ten or more counts support this clonotype. Authors of the study amplified TCR beta CDR3 regions from RNA transcripts. Researchers ran a first-round RT-PCR on the TCR CDR3 using the HTBI primer set. TCRdb itself ran the multiplex PCR reads through MiXCR, one entry per CDR3 protein. The table records about 360,000 distinct CDR3 sequences, roughly 14% of them present only once. The CDR3 is 13 residues long. V gave up 11 bases and J gave up 2 bases, with 16 bases separating them. Germline lookup yields CDR1 MNHNS and CDR2 SASEGT.

Sample: blood. The origin of this receptor is a man aged 25 to 40 with Graves' hyperthyroidism that later progressed to Graves' ophthalmopathy. This sequence joins TRBV6-1 and TRBJ2-7; no definite D call. CDR3 in amino acids: CAGRASGTYEQYF. CDR3 in DNA: TGTGCCGGCCGAGCTTCTGGAACCTACGAGCAGTACTTC.